Listed below are T cell receptor beta chains from one sample, sequenced in a study of T cells in Graves' hyperthyroidism and ophthalmopathy. TCRdb reanalysed the multiplex PCR reads using MiXCR and keeps one entry per CDR3 protein. Counted here are fewer than 550,000 distinct CDR3 sequences, 15% to 17% occurring once; the ten biggest clones make up 13% to 15%. The material sequenced was blood. These receptors were collected from a woman aged 18-29 years with Graves' hyperthyroidism. Both conserved end residues are part of each CDR3. The D gene is left open where the match is weak. For some rows the clone size is stated as once, few or many, or as a class when expanded; others skip it.

>TRBJ2-7|TRBV6-2/TRBV6-3|.|TRBD1
TGTGCCAGCAGTTACGGCCAGGGGGCGGGCGAGCAGTACTTC
CASSYGQGAGEQYF
>TRBJ2-6|TRBV10-3|.|.
TGTGCCATCGGGGAGAGCTCTGGGGCCAACGTCCTGACTTTC
CAIGESSGANVLTF
>TRBJ1-5|TRBV7-2|many|.
TGTGCCAGCAGCTTAGCGGGGGCAGGGTGGCAGCCCCAGCATTTT
CASSLAGAGWQPQHF
>TRBJ1-3|TRBV20-1|few|.
TGCAGTGCTGGGGGCGGGCCAGGCTCTGGAAACACCATATATTTT
CSAGGGPGSGNTIYF
>TRBJ1-1|TRBV15|many|.
TGTGCCACCAGCAGAGATGACGGGCCTTTAACTTTCTTT
CATSRDDGPLTFF
>TRBJ2-7|TRBV7-2|many|.
TGTGCCAGCAGCGGGCGACAGAATTACGAGCAGTACTTC
CASSGRQNYEQYF
>TRBJ1-2|TRBV6-1|many|TRBD1
TGTGCCAGCAGGCGCGCAGGGGGCAGCTATGGCTACACCTTC
CASRRAGGSYGYTF
>TRBJ1-5|TRBV7-9|many|TRBD1
TGTGCCAGCAGCTTAGCCCGGACAGGGCGCAATCAGCCCCAGCATTTT
CASSLARTGRNQPQHF
>TRBJ2-1|TRBV24-1|many|.
TGTGCCACCGAGCAGCGGCCAGGTGACAATGAGCAGTTCTTC
CATEQRPGDNEQFF
>TRBJ2-4|TRBV6-5|many|TRBD2
TGTGCCAGCAGTTACTCGAGAGGTCTGGCGGGAGACATTCAGTACTTC
CASSYSRGLAGDIQYF
>TRBJ1-5|TRBV29-1|.|.
TGCAGCGTTCAGGCAGGGAGCAGACAGCCCCAGCATTTT
CSVQAGSRQPQHF
>TRBJ2-5|TRBV4-1|.|.
TGCGCCAGCAGCCAAGTACACGGGGAGACCCAGTACTTC
CASSQVHGETQYF
>TRBJ1-1|TRBV6-2/TRBV6-3|few|.
TGTGCCAGCTGCGCCTCAACCCACAGGGTCATGAACACTGAAGCTTTCTTT
CASCASTHRVMNTEAFF
>TRBJ1-1|TRBV24-1|.|TRBD1
TGTGCCACCGCCGGGACAGGGGGCACTGAAGCTTTCTTT
CATAGTGGTEAFF
>TRBJ2-5|TRBV6-2/TRBV6-3|many|TRBD2
TGTGCCAGCAGTTACCCCTTCCCCCGGACTAGCGGGGGAGATAACCAAGAGACCCAGTACTTC
CASSYPFPRTSGGDNQETQYF
>TRBJ1-1|TRBV10-3|.|.
TGTGCCATCAGGGAAAGGACGAACACTGAAGCTTTCTTT
CAIRERTNTEAFF
>TRBJ2-5|TRBV20-1|many|.
TGCAGTGCTAGCCCCTTGGCAGGGAGGGAGACCCAGTACTTC
CSASPLAGRETQYF
>TRBJ2-1|TRBV19|few|TRBD2
TGTGCCAGTAGTCGAGATAGCGGGAGGTTGAATGAGCAGTTCTTC
CASSRDSGRLNEQFF
>TRBJ1-1|TRBV6-6|few|.
TGTGCCAGCAGTTACTCTCAGGTTAGCATGGGGACTGAAGCTTTCTTT
CASSYSQVSMGTEAFF
>TRBJ1-1|TRBV4-1|few|.
TGCGCCAGCAGCCAAGGAGACAGGTCGGTGAACACTGAAGCTTTCTTT
CASSQGDRSVNTEAFF
>TRBJ1-4|TRBV20-1|few|TRBD1
TGCAGTGCTAGAGATTGGACAGGGGGCGGTGAAAAACTGTTTTTT
CSARDWTGGGEKLFF
>TRBJ2-3|TRBV11-2|many|.
TGTGCCAGCAGCTCTTTAGTTTACGCTCGAACCACAGATACGCAGTATTTT
CASSSLVYARTTDTQYF
>TRBJ2-7|TRBV28|many|.
TGTGCCAGCAGCCGATCCGGGACAAGTGGCTCCTACGAGCAGTACTTC
CASSRSGTSGSYEQYF
>TRBJ2-2|TRBV5-5|few|.
TGTGCCAGCAGTCCCCAGCGCACCGGGGAGCTGTTTTTT
CASSPQRTGELFF
>TRBJ2-5|TRBV7-9|few|.
TGTGCCAGCAGCCGAGGGTTATCCGAGGACACACGGAGGAACCAAGAGACCCAGTACTTC
CASSRGLSEDTRRNQETQYF
>TRBJ1-4|TRBV11-2|few|.
TGTGCCAGCAGCCCCCGACAGACTAATGAAAAACTGTTTTTT
CASSPRQTNEKLFF
>TRBJ2-5|TRBV6-5|many|TRBD2
TGTGCCAGCAGTTACGCCGGGACACAAGGACTAGCAGAGACCCAGTACTTC
CASSYAGTQGLAETQYF
>TRBJ1-1|TRBV20-1|few|.
TGCAGTGCTAGAGACAGGGTAGCGAACACTGAAGCTTTCTTT
CSARDRVANTEAFF
>TRBJ2-3|TRBV20-1|many|TRBD2
TGCAGTGCTAGGACTAGCGGGAGGGGCAGCACAGATACGCAGTATTTT
CSARTSGRGSTDTQYF
>TRBJ2-1|TRBV9|few|TRBD2
TGTGCCAGCAGCGTAGTCGGACTAGCGGGGGACTACAATGAGCAGTTCTTC
CASSVVGLAGDYNEQFF
>TRBJ1-2|TRBV29-1|.|TRBD1
TGCAGCGTGATCCGGGACAGGGGGCCGGACGGCTACACCTTC
CSVIRDRGPDGYTF
>TRBJ2-3|TRBV7-2|many|.
TGTGCCAGCAGCTTAGATGTAATCACAGATACGCAGTATTTT
CASSLDVITDTQYF
>TRBJ2-1|TRBV20-1|many|TRBD1
TGCAGTGCTAGCCTGGGACAGGGGAAGGGGGATGAGCAGTTCTTC
CSASLGQGKGDEQFF
>TRBJ2-1|TRBV10-2|.|.
TGCGCCAGCAGTGATAAAGTGGCTAGCGAAGTATACAATGAGCAGTTCTTC
CASSDKVASEVYNEQFF
>TRBJ1-5|TRBV6-2/TRBV6-3|many|.
TGTGCCAGCACTCGTTTGGGCGGCAATCAGCCCCAGCATTTT
CASTRLGGNQPQHF
>TRBJ1-2|TRBV2|many|TRBD1
TGTGCCAGCAGGAGACAGGGGAGCTATGGCTACACCTTC
CASRRQGSYGYTF
>TRBJ2-7|TRBV7-9|few|TRBD1
TGTGCCAGCAGCTTAGATCCGGCAGGGGGCTTCAACGAGCAGTACTTC
CASSLDPAGGFNEQYF
>TRBJ2-3|TRBV20-1|few|.
TGCAGTGCTATTTTTAGCAGGGGTACGCAGTATTTT
CSAIFSRGTQYF
>TRBJ2-1|TRBV9|few|TRBD2
TGTGCCAGCAGCGTAGTGGCGGGAGGGGGGGTTGAGCAGTTCTTC
CASSVVAGGGVEQFF
>TRBJ2-7|TRBV28|few|TRBD1
TGTGCCAGCAGTCCACGACAGGGGCTTCTCTCCTACGAGCAGCACTTC
CASSPRQGLLSYEQHF
>TRBJ2-1|TRBV3-1|few|TRBD2
TGTGCCAGCAGCCAGGGTTCTAGCGGGAGGCCCTCCTACAATGAGCAGTTCTTC
CASSQGSSGRPSYNEQFF
>TRBJ2-1|TRBV2|.|.
TGTGCCAGCATATCGGACAAGATATACAATGAGCAGTTCTTC
CASISDKIYNEQFF
>TRBJ1-5|TRBV3-1|many|.
TGTGCCAGCAGCCAGACAGCTGGCAATCAGCCCCAGCATTTT
CASSQTAGNQPQHF
>TRBJ1-5|TRBV10-3|.|.
TGTGCCATCGGGGGGGTGCAGACCCAGCATTTT
CAIGGVQTQHF
>TRBJ2-5|TRBV20-1|.|TRBD2
TGCAGTGCTAGCCTAGCCGGGACTAGCGGGGGGGAAGAGTACTTC
CSASLAGTSGGEEYF
>TRBJ2-3|TRBV11-2|many|.
TGTGCCAGCAGTTCTCGGGGTAACACAGATACGCAGTATTTT
CASSSRGNTDTQYF
>TRBJ2-1|TRBV20-1|many|TRBD2
TGCAGTGCTGCTCCCCCCCATAGCGGGGGTTCTTACAATGAGCAGTTCTTC
CSAAPPHSGGSYNEQFF
>TRBJ1-5|TRBV5-6|many|.
TGTGCCAGCAGCTTATTCCGTCAGCCCCAGCATTTT
CASSLFRQPQHF
>TRBJ1-2|TRBV28|few|.
TGTGCCAGCAGTTCAAATGTAATACAGTCTAACTATGGCTACACCTTC
CASSSNVIQSNYGYTF
>TRBJ2-7|TRBV27|few|.
TGTGCCAGCAGTGCTACCTGGGACTCTTCCTACGAGCAGTACTTC
CASSATWDSSYEQYF
>TRBJ1-2|TRBV3-1|few|.
TGTGCCAGCAGCCCCCACACGAATGCATATGGCTACACCTTC
CASSPHTNAYGYTF
>TRBJ1-1|TRBV7-9|many|.
TGTGCCAGCAGCTTAGAACCGGGGAACACTGAAGCTTTCTTT
CASSLEPGNTEAFF
>TRBJ2-3|TRBV15|few|.
TGTGCCACCAGCAGAGATGGCATTTTGGCCCGTCGCACAGATACGCAGTATTTT
CATSRDGILARRTDTQYF
>TRBJ2-3|TRBV9|few|.
TGTGCCAGCAGCGTAAATCCCGTCACAGATACGCAGTATTTT
CASSVNPVTDTQYF
>TRBJ1-1|TRBV29-1|.|TRBD1
TGCAGCGTGAAGACAGGGCCAAACACTGAAGCTTTCTTT
CSVKTGPNTEAFF
>TRBJ2-7|TRBV7-8|many|.
TGTGCCAGCAGCTTAGCGGGGCGGTCCTACGAGCAGTACTTC
CASSLAGRSYEQYF
>TRBJ1-3|TRBV7-6|few|.
TGTGCCAGCAGTGGGTACTCTGGAAACACCATATATTTT
CASSGYSGNTIYF